These 27 T cell receptor beta chains share one sample of origin, sequenced in a study of neurological immune-mediated disorders. TCRdb reprocessed the 5' RACE reads with MiXCR, giving one entry per CDR3 protein. The sample carries 84,000 or so distinct CDR3 sequences, approximately 4.3% recorded once. The sample's time point: longitudinal time-point 3. Sequencing used PBMCs. These receptors were collected from a woman aged 60 to 75 with multiple sclerosis.

This clonotype was observed many times. The chain carries TRBV12-3 or TRBV12-4 and TRBJ1-3; D gene uncertain. This CDR3 has 15 residues. The V end was cut by 6 bases, the J end by 4 bases, with 16 bases between. CDR3 DNA sequence: TGTGCCAGCAGATCCCCGCGGTCTAGGGGAAACACCATATATTTT. The encoded protein is CASRSPRSRGNTIYF.

This clonotype showed up many times. The V call is TRBV4-1, the J call TRBJ2-4; D call uncertain. Germline V gene lookup returns CDR1 MGHRA and CDR2 YSYEKL. The CDR3 sequence is 17 residues long. V was trimmed by 1 base and J by 0 bases, leaving 13 bases between them. The CDR3 spells CASSQVAAGLAKNIQYF. CDR3 nucleotides: TGCGCCAGCAGCCAAGTTGCCGCAGGCTTAGCCAAAAACATTCAGTACTTC.

This clonotype has a count of ten or more. The V call is TRBV6-6, the J call TRBJ2-7; perhaps D is TRBD1 or TRBD2 (6 bases each). Looked up from germline, CDR1 is MNHNY and CDR2 is SVGAGI (reference sequence). CDR3 length: 14 residues. V lost 11 bases and J 0 bases, leaving 17 bases between the germline ends. The CDR3 bases are TGTGCCTCCGAATTCGGGGGCAGCTCCTACGAGCAGTACTTC. Amino acid sequence: CASEFGGSSYEQYF.

Many counts were recorded for this clonotype. The V call is TRBV6-5, the J call TRBJ2-7, with TRBD1 matching over 11 bases. The ends lost 0 bases at V and 5 bases at J; junction bases unmatched: 6. Per the germline V gene, CDR1 is MNHEY and CDR2 is SVGAGI. The CDR3 contains 16 residues. CDR3 coding DNA: TGTGCCAGCAGTTACTCCGGACAGGGGGCAAAGAACGAGCAGTACTTC. It codes for CASSYSGQGAKNEQYF.

This clonotype was counted many times. The V call is TRBV20-1, the J call TRBJ2-3; D is ambiguous. V was clipped by 1 base and J by 12 bases, with 14 bases between them. CDR1 is DFQATT, CDR2 SNEGSKA, per germline (reference sequence). The CDR3 extends over 12 amino acids. CDR3 in amino acids: CSARGGSHKQYF. The CDR3, as DNA: TGCAGTGCTAGAGGGGGTAGCCACAAACAGTATTTT.

This clonotype has more than one count but fewer than ten. The chain has TRBV5-6 and TRBJ1-2; D is unclear. The CDR3 spans 12 residues. V was cut by 2 bases and J by 9 bases, with 11 bases left in between. Germline V lookup: CDR1 SGHDT, CDR2 YYEEEE. The DNA for the CDR3 is TGTGCCAGCAGCTTATCTGGGAACCGCTACACCTTC. Translation: CASSLSGNRYTF.

This clonotype was picked up many times. This chain joins TRBV11-2 and TRBJ1-1; weak D call: TRBD1 (5 bases). Trimming pared 5 bases from V and 1 base from J, leaving 17 bases between. The germline V gene has CDR1 SGHAT and CDR2 FQNNGV. The CDR3 runs 16 residues. CDR3 in amino acids: CASSEWRGLPNTEAFF. In DNA, the CDR3 is TGTGCCAGCAGCGAATGGAGGGGTCTCCCGAACACTGAAGCTTTCTTT.

This clonotype has a count of ten or more. The chain is built from TRBV5-5 and TRBJ2-3; 10 bases are a match to TRBD2. The V and J ends lost 6 bases and 2 bases, in that order; junction bases with no gene match: 6. Germline V gene sequence: CDR1 SGHKS, CDR2 YYEKEE (reference sequence). CDR3 size: 15 residues. The CDR3 region has the DNA TGTGCCAGCACCTCGGGACTAGCGAACACAGATACGCAGTATTTT. It codes for CASTSGLANTDTQYF.

This clonotype was detected many times. The V call is TRBV20-1, the J call TRBJ2-7; D possibly corresponds to TRBD1 (7 bases). Trimming stripped 1 base from V and 5 bases from J, with 15 bases between. Germline CDR1 DFQATT, CDR2 SNEGSKA (reference sequence). This CDR3 region has 14 residues. This chain's CDR3 is CSARAGGPIDEQYF. The CDR3 coding sequence is TGCAGTGCTAGAGCAGGGGGGCCAATCGACGAGCAGTACTTC.

This clonotype came up many times. V is TRBV20-1 and J is TRBJ1-1; D remains ambiguous. Germline V lookup: CDR1 DFQATT, CDR2 SNEGSKA (reference sequence). CDR3 length: 14 residues. V was clipped by 3 bases and J by 2 bases, with 13 bases between them. DNA of the CDR3: TGCAGTGCTAGCGGCTTAACAGCTAACACTGAAGCTTTCTTT. Its protein is CSASGLTANTEAFF.

This clonotype was seen at least ten times. The V call is TRBV6-6, the J call TRBJ1-5, with D uncertain. Trimming shortened V by 8 bases and J by 2 bases, and 10 bases separated the two germline ends. Looked up from germline, CDR1 is MNHNY and CDR2 is SVGAGI (reference sequence). The CDR3 spans 13 residues. The CDR3 region is CASEETGNQPQHF. CDR3 DNA sequence: TGTGCCAGCGAGGAAACGGGCAATCAGCCCCAGCATTTT.

This clonotype showed up many times. The V and J genes are TRBV7-7 and TRBJ1-3; D unresolved. This CDR3 is 14 amino acids long. V lost 1 base and J 4 bases, leaving 8 bases between the germline ends. Germline CDR1 is SSHAT and CDR2 is FNYEAQ (reference sequence). In DNA form, the CDR3 reads TGTGCCAGCAGCTTAGGAGGCGACGGAAACACCATATATTTT. Its protein is CASSLGGDGNTIYF.

This clonotype came up many times. V usage is TRBV19 and J usage is TRBJ2-7; 8 positions agree with TRBD1. CDR1 is LNHDA, CDR2 SQIVND, per germline (reference sequence). The V gene end was trimmed by 9 bases and the J gene end by 4 bases; junction bases not matched to a gene: 2. The CDR3 runs to 11 residues. DNA for the CDR3: TGTGCCAGCCGGACAGGGTACGAGCAGTACTTC. It is translated as CASRTGYEQYF.

This clonotype came up many times. V is TRBV15 and J is TRBJ2-7; D is ambiguous. The ends were cut back, 0 bases at V and 3 bases at J, with 15 bases in the middle. The length of the CDR3 is 16 residues. CDR1 and CDR2 (germline): LNHNV, YYDKDF (reference sequence). CDR3 in amino acids: CATSRDGVLPLYEQYF. CDR3 sequence (DNA): TGTGCCACCAGCAGAGATGGGGTCCTCCCCCTCTACGAGCAGTACTTC.

Ten or more counts support this clonotype. The chain joins TRBV6-5 to TRBJ2-7, with a tentative D call TRBD1 (6 bases). The CDR3 runs 14 residues. CDR1 MNHEY and CDR2 SVGAGI come from the germline V gene. Trimming left V 2 bases short and J 1 base short, with 9 bases between. The CDR3, as DNA: TGTGCCAGCAGTTACGGACAGCCTTCCTACGAGCAGTACTTC. Translating gives CASSYGQPSYEQYF.

This clonotype showed up many times. The gene calls are TRBV20-1 and TRBJ2-1; maybe TRBD2 (7 bases). Germline lookup yields CDR1 DFQATT and CDR2 SNEGSKA (reference sequence). The CDR3 consists of 17 residues. V lost 0 bases and J lost 4, with 19 bases in between. The CDR3 loop reads CSARDNPGGFIYNEQFF. CDR3 nucleotide sequence: TGCAGTGCTAGAGATAACCCGGGGGGCTTCATTTACAATGAGCAGTTCTTC.

The table lists this clonotype with many counts. This chain uses TRBV7-2 with TRBJ2-5, with D perhaps being TRBD1 or TRBD2 (6 bases each). The germline V and J ends were trimmed by 6 bases and 5 bases, with 13 bases remaining between them. Germline V gives CDR1 SGHTA, CDR2 FQGNSA. This CDR3 region has 13 residues. CDR3 nucleotide sequence: TGTGCCAGCAGTGGGGGGACACAGGAGACCCAGTACTTC. It is translated as CASSGGTQETQYF. The full variable domain, its missing parts supplied by reference TRBV7-2 and TRBJ2-5, is GAGVSQSPSNKVTEKGKDVELRCDPISGHTALYWYRQSLGQGLEFLIYFQGNSAPDKSGLPSDRFSAERTGGSVSTLTIQRTQQEDSAVYLCASSGGTQETQYFGPGTRLLVL.

There are many counts of this clonotype. This rearrangement joins TRBV10-3 to TRBJ2-3, with TRBD2 matching over 9 bases. The CDR3 consists of 15 residues. Germline V gene sequence: CDR1 ENHRY, CDR2 SYGVKD. After removal of 6 bases from V and 0 bases from J, the junction contained 4 bases not matched to a gene. Here the CDR3 reads CAISLAGPSTDTQYF. The CDR3 DNA reads as TGTGCCATCAGCCTAGCGGGGCCTAGCACAGATACGCAGTATTTT.

This clonotype has only a few counts. The gene calls are TRBV6-2 or TRBV6-3 and TRBJ2-1; no firm D call. The V end lost 6 bases, the J end lost 4 bases, and 4 bases lay between the germline ends. There are 11 residues in the CDR3. CDR1 MNHEY and CDR2 SVGEGT come from the germline V gene. CDR3 in amino acids: CASRDYNEQFF. CDR3 DNA: TGTGCCAGCAGGGATTACAATGAGCAGTTCTTC.

This clonotype was seen many times. The V gene is TRBV9, the J gene TRBJ2-7; D gene uncertain. The CDR3 runs to 13 residues. Germline V gives CDR1 SGDLS, CDR2 YYNGEE. Trimming stripped 1 base from V and 2 bases from J, with 7 bases between. Here the CDR3 DNA reads TGTGCCAGCAGCGTAACCCCTACCTACGAGCAGTACTTC. This codes for CASSVTPTYEQYF. Full variable domain (rest looked up from reference TRBV9 and TRBJ2-7): DSGVTQTPKHLITATGQRVTLRCSPRSGDLSVYWYQQSLDQGLQFLIQYYNGEERAKGNILERFSAQQFPDLHSELNLSSLELGDSALYFCASSVTPTYEQYFGPGTRLTVT.

The table lists this clonotype with many counts. The V gene is TRBV20-1, the J gene TRBJ1-1, with D possibly TRBD1 on 5 matching bases. The V end lost 0 bases, the J end lost 1 base, and 18 bases lay between the germline ends. This CDR3 comprises 17 residues. Germline V gene lookup returns CDR1 DFQATT and CDR2 SNEGSKA (reference sequence). The CDR3 DNA reads TGCAGTGCTAGAGATCCCTTGAAGGGGCCGCGGAACACTGAAGCTTTCTTT. Amino acid sequence: CSARDPLKGPRNTEAFF.

This clonotype has a count of ten or more. The chain carries TRBV5-1 and TRBJ2-4, with 7 positions matching TRBD2. This CDR3 region has 15 residues. The germline V gene encodes CDR1 SGHRS and CDR2 YFSETQ. The trim removed 7 bases at V and 6 bases at J, leaving 13 bases unmatched. CDR3 nucleotides: TGCGCCAGCTCCCTCGGAGGCGGGGAGGGAAACATTCAGTACTTC. It specifies CASSLGGGEGNIQYF.

This clonotype has at least ten counts. The chain has TRBV3-1 and TRBJ2-5, with TRBD1 identical over 9 bases. The CDR3 sequence is 16 residues long. CDR1 is LGHDT, CDR2 YNNKEL, per germline (reference sequence). The trim removed 3 bases at V and 1 base at J, leaving 6 bases unmatched. As DNA, the CDR3 is TGTGCCAGCAGCCACACCGGGACAGGGTCCCAAGAGACCCAGTACTTC. Protein: CASSHTGTGSQETQYF.

This clonotype has a count of ten or more. The chain is built from TRBV27 and TRBJ2-5; D is undetermined. Germline-derived CDR1 and CDR2 are MNHEY and SMNVEV (reference sequence). Between the trimmed V and J ends, which lost 2 bases and 5 bases, there was a span of 9 bases. This CDR3 spans 13 amino acids. CDR3 sequence: CASSLRARETQYF. In DNA, the CDR3 is TGTGCCAGCAGTTTAAGGGCGAGGGAGACCCAGTACTTC.

This clonotype was detected many times. The chain recombines TRBV7-2 with TRBJ2-3; D ambiguous. V was shortened by 7 bases and J by 4 bases, with 6 bases between the two germline ends. The germline V gene has CDR1 SGHTA and CDR2 FQGNSA. The CDR3 has 11 amino acids. The CDR3 spells CASTIADTQYF. The CDR3 nucleotides are TGTGCCAGCACCATCGCAGATACGCAGTATTTT.

This clonotype occurred many times. The chain couples TRBV3-1 to TRBJ1-1; D gene uncertain. V lost 3 bases and J lost 6, with 11 bases in between. The germline V gene has CDR1 LGHDT and CDR2 YNNKEL (reference sequence). This CDR3 has 13 amino acids. The CDR3 is CASSHALAAEAFF. The DNA for the CDR3 is TGTGCCAGCAGCCATGCCCTGGCGGCTGAAGCTTTCTTT.

This clonotype was counted ten times or more. The chain combines TRBV20-1 with TRBJ1-1, with 7 bases matching TRBD1. Germline CDR1 and CDR2: DFQATT and SNEGSKA (reference sequence). CDR3 size: 13 residues. V gave up 4 bases and J gave up 2 bases; unmatched junction bases: 4. The CDR3 reads CSATRDRNTEAFF. In DNA, the CDR3 is TGCAGTGCTACCCGGGACAGAAACACTGAAGCTTTCTTT.